This T cell receptor (beta chain) was captured in a study of regulatory T cells in long-lasting Graves disease. Construction of the TCR beta libraries employed iRepertoire HTBI primers in conjunction with Arm-PCR of CDR3 regions. TCRdb ran MiXCR on the multiplex PCR reads and lists one entry per CDR3 protein. In the table there are approximately 400,000 distinct CDR3 sequences, under 15% of which are singletons. From germline, CDR1 is SGHAT and CDR2 FQNNGV. The CDR3 extends over 12 amino acids. V lost 8 bases and J 5 bases, leaving 12 bases between the germline ends. Ten or more counts support this clonotype. The time point here: newly diagnosed GD, antithyroid drugs for less than 3 months. From PBMCs, RNA was extracted and then used to make the TCR library. These same data were also listed under a study on T cells in Graves' hyperthyroidism and ophthalmopathy. Per that paper: Investigators excluded patients with uncontrolled infection, other autoimmune disease, pregnancy or lactation. Based on clinical symptoms, serum thyroxine and TRAb, thyroid ultrasound and orbital computed tomography, diagnoses were reached.

The chain recombines TRBV11-2 with TRBJ2-5; no clear D. The receptor was isolated from a woman aged 25 to 39 with Graves disease. The material was peripheral blood mononuclear cells (PBMCs), obtained at new diagnosis, from a patient treated with antithyroid drugs. CDR3 DNA sequence: TGTGCCAGCGGAACGATCGAGGAGACCCAGTACTTC. It encodes CASGTIEETQYF.